Presented here are 8 T cell receptor beta chains from one specimen sequenced in a study of post-analysis software for immune sequencing data. Findings and caveats of the study: There were five or six TRBV segments more frequent in patients than controls, and TRBV5-6, TRBV5-1 and TRBV20-1 were among them.

Their target antigens are unknown. Researchers reported that TCR beta cDNA libraries carried unique molecular identifiers. TCRdb called the PCR reads again in MiXCR, with one record for every CDR3 protein. This sample yields about 800,000 distinct CDR3 sequences, of which 25% to 30% are seen a single time; more than 0.55% belongs to the top ten. Sequences were obtained from blood. The receptors derive from a girl aged 10-17 years with multiple sclerosis.

This clonotype was recorded a few times. The chain carries TRBV20-1 and TRBJ2-7, with D possibly TRBD2 on 7 matching bases. The V gene lost 6 bases and the J gene lost 5 bases, with 20 bases spanning the gap. CDR1 and CDR2 (germline): DFQATT, SNEGSKA (reference sequence). CDR3 length: 14 residues. The CDR3 bases are TGCAGTGCCCAAGGTCGGGGGGCGACACACGAGCAGTACTTC. This encodes CSAQGRGATHEQYF.

This clonotype was counted a single time. The rearrangement joins TRBV20-1 to TRBJ1-1; D is unclear. CDR1 and CDR2 from the germline V gene are DFQATT and SNEGSKA (reference sequence). CDR3 length equals 10 residues. V was cut by 0 bases and J by 9 bases, with 5 bases left in between. The CDR3 loop is CSARESQAFF. The CDR3 DNA reads TGCAGTGCTAGAGAGTCCCAAGCTTTCTTT.

This clonotype was detected once. One end of the junction does not line up with germline, which may come from a read error. This chain joins TRBV28 and TRBJ2-3; perhaps TRBD2 as D (6 bases). The CDR3 runs to 13 residues. Germline lookup yields CDR1 MDHEN and CDR2 SYDVKM. The CDR3 region has the DNA TGTGCCAGCGGGAGGCGTAGCACAGATACGCGGTATTTT. Residues: CASGRRSTDTRYF.

The chain couples TRBV20-1 to TRBJ1-2; D is uncertain. The CDR3 runs 11 residues. V was trimmed by 2 bases and J by 3 bases, leaving 4 bases between them. Germline V gene sequence: CDR1 DFQATT, CDR2 SNEGSKA (reference sequence). CDR3: CSARQDYGYTF. As DNA, the CDR3 is TGCAGTGCTAGACAGGACTATGGCTACACCTTC.

This clonotype was observed a handful of times. The gene calls are TRBV7-9 and TRBJ2-5; 8 bases are a match to TRBD1. V shed 5 bases and J 11 bases; nucleotides not matched to a gene: 13. CDR1 is SEHNR, CDR2 FQNEAQ, per germline (reference sequence). This CDR3 has 14 residues. This chain's CDR3 is CASSGQGGGWEQYF. CDR3 coding DNA: TGTGCCAGCAGCGGACAGGGTGGTGGTTGGGAGCAGTACTTC.

This clonotype came up a few times. The chain has TRBV7-8 and TRBJ2-3; 15 bases map to TRBD2. The CDR3 spans 17 residues. Trimming at V came to 4 bases and at J to 1 base, leaving 3 bases not matched to a gene. Germline V gives CDR1 SGHVS, CDR2 FQNEAQ. The CDR3 DNA follows: TGTGCCAGCAGCTACCGGACTAGCGGGGGGGGCACAGATACGCAGTATTTT. It yields the protein CASSYRTSGGGTDTQYF.

This chain's CDR3 is CASSSRLAGGEQYF. Here the CDR3 DNA reads TGTGCCAGCAGTTCCCGACTAGCGGGAGGCGAGCAGTACTTC. The V call is TRBV6-5, the J call TRBJ2-7, with 13 bases identical to TRBD2. Losses at the gene ends were 4 bases for V and 6 bases for J; bases not matched to a gene: 3. Germline CDR1 MNHEY, CDR2 SVGAGI. This CDR3 contains 14 residues.

Only a few counts were recorded for this clonotype. This rearrangement joins TRBV3-1 to TRBJ2-7, with 12 positions matching TRBD2. The CDR3 length is 16 residues. The germline CDR1 and CDR2 sequences are LGHDT and YNNKEL (reference sequence). Trimming at V came to 4 bases and at J to 3 bases, leaving 7 bases not matched to a gene. The CDR3 nucleotides read TGTGCCAGCAGCCCCCAAACTAGCGGGAGGTACTACGAGCAGTACTTC. It translates to CASSPQTSGRYYEQYF.